This T cell receptor beta chain is from a study of blood T cell repertoires in COVID-19. The wider study: PBMCs, B-cell-depleted T cells, or T cells provided the cDNA or gDNA that made up the material.

Sequenced by immunoSEQ multiplex PCR; TCRdb stores in-frame clones only, minus some. In the table there are more than 250,000 clones, roughly 86% of which are singletons. CDR3 length: 13 amino acids. Germline V CDR1 and CDR2: GTSNPN, SVGIG (reference sequence). V gave up 2 bases and J gave up 9 bases, with 14 bases separating them. Sequencing input: peripheral blood. This TCR was sampled from a man younger than 35 with active or convalescent COVID-19. V usage is TRBV30 and J usage is TRBJ1-5, with unresolved D. In DNA, the CDR3 is TGTGCCTGGAGTATAACCTCTGGCAGGCCCCAGCATTTT. This translates into CAWSITSGRPQHF.